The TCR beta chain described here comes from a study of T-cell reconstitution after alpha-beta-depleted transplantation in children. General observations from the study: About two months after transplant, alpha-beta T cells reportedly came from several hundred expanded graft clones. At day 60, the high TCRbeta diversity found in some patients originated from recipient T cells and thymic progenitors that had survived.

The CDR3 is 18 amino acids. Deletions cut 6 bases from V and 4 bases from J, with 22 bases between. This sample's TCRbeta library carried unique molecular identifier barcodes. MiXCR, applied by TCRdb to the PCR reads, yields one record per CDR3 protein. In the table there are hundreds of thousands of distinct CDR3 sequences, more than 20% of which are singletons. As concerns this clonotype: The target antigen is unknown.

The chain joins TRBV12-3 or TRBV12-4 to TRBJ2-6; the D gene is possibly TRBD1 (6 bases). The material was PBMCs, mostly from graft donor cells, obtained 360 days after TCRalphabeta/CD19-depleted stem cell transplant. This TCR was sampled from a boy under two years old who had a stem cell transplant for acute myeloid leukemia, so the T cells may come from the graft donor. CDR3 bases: TGTGCCAGCAGACCCCTGACAGGAAGGGGACCAGGGGCCAACGTCCTGACTTTC. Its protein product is CASRPLTGRGPGANVLTF.